This TCR beta chain was recorded in a study of post-analysis software for immune sequencing data. Presence of unique molecular identifiers characterized the TCR beta cDNA libraries. TCRdb independently ran MiXCR on the PCR reads; one entry per CDR3 protein. The table records about 460,000 distinct CDR3 sequences, under 55% of them present only once. Study-wide results and caveats: TRBV5-6, TRBV5-1 and TRBV20-1 were among a few TRBV segments more frequent in patients than controls.

CDR1 is SEHNR and CDR2 is FQNEAQ in the germline V gene (reference sequence). Trimming shortened V by 1 base and J by 6 bases, and 15 bases separated the two germline ends. The CDR3 contains 15 residues. Details on this clonotype: Its antigen is undetermined.

This clonotype was sampled from a girl aged 5-17 years with multiple sclerosis. This chain links TRBV7-9 with TRBJ1-2; tentative D call: TRBD1 (6 bases). The sample comprised blood. The CDR3 is CASSLGQALGDGYTF. The CDR3, as DNA: TGTGCCAGCAGCTTAGGACAGGCCCTAGGAGATGGCTACACCTTC.